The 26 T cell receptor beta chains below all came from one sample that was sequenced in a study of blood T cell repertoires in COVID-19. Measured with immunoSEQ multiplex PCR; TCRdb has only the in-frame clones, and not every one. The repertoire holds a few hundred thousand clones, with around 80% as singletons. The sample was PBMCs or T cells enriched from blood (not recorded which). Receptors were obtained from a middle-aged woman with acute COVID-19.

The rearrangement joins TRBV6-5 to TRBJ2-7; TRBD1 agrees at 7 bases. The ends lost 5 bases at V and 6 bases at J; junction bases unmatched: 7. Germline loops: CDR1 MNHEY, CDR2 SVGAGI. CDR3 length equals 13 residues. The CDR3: CASSHTGAGEQYF. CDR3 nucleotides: TGTGCCAGCAGTCACACAGGGGCGGGCGAGCAGTACTTC.

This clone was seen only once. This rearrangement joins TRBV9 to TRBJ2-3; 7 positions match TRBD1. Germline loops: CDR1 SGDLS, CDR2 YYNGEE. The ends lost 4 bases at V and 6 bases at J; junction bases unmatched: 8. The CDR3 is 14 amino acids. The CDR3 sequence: CASSPPVQGDTQYF. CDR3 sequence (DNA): TGTGCCAGCAGCCCACCCGTACAGGGGGATACGCAGTATTTT.

In DNA, the CDR3 is TGTGCCAGCAGTTTCACGCAAGGGGTACCTGGCAATCAGCCCCAGCATTTT. It codes for CASSFTQGVPGNQPQHF. This chain connects TRBV28 to TRBJ1-5; perhaps TRBD1 as D (5 bases). CDR3 length: 17 residues. Per germline, CDR1 MDHEN and CDR2 SYDVKM. With 3 bases removed from V and 2 bases from J, the gap between germline ends came to 17 bases.

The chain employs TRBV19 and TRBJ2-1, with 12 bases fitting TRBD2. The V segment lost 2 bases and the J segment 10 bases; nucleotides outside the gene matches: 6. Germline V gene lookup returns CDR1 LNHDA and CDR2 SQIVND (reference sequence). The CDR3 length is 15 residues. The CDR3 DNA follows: TGTGCCAGTAGTATACTAGCGGGGGGGCAAGGAGAGCAGTTCTTC. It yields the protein CASSILAGGQGEQFF.

The CDR3 bases are TGCGCCAGCATGGGGCTAGCGGACAATGAGCAGTTCTTC. Protein sequence: CASMGLADNEQFF. The chain is built from TRBV10-1 and TRBJ2-1; 7 positions match TRBD2. The CDR3 consists of 13 residues. Trimming cost V 7 bases and J 5 bases; bases outside gene matches: 5. Germline CDR1 WNHNN, CDR2 SYGVQD (reference sequence).

CDR3 region: CASSSGRTVNTEAFF. CDR3 DNA: TGCGCCAGCAGCTCGGGGCGGACAGTGAACACTGAAGCTTTCTTT. This sequence joins TRBV5-1 and TRBJ1-1; D perhaps matches TRBD1 (6 bases). Germline values: CDR1 SGHRS, CDR2 YFSETQ. The V end lost 3 bases, the J end lost 0 bases, and 12 bases lay between the germline ends. The CDR3 covers 15 residues.

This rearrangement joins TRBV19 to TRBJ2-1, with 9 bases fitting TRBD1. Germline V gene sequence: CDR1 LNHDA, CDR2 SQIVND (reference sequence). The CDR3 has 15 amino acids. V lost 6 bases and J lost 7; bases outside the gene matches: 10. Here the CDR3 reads CASRQGQGVVNEQFF. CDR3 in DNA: TGTGCCAGTAGGCAGGGACAGGGAGTGGTGAATGAGCAGTTCTTC.

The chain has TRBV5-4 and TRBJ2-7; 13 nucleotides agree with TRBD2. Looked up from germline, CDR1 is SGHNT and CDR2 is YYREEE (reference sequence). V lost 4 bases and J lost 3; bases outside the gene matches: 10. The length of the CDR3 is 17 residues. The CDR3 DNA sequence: TGTGCCAGCAGCAAAAGAGGTGGGACTAGCGGGAACTACGAGCAGTACTTC. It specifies CASSKRGGTSGNYEQYF.

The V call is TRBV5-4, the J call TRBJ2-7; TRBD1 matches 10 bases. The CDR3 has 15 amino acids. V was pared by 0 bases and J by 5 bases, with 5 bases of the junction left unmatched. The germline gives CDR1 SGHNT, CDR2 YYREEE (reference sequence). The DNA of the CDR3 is TGTGCCAGCAGCTTGGAGGGACAGGGGCGTCACGAGCAGTACTTC. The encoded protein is CASSLEGQGRHEQYF.

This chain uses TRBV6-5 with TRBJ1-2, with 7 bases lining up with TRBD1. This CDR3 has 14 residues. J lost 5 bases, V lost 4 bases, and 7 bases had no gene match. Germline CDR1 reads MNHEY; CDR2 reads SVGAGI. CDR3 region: CASSSRQGGYGYTF. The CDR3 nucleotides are TGTGCCAGCAGTTCCCGACAGGGAGGTTATGGCTACACCTTC.

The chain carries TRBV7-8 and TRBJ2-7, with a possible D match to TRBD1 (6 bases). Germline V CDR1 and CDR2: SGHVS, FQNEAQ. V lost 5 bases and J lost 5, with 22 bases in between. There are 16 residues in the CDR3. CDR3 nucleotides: TGTGCCAGCAGCGTCCGCGAGGACAGTAGTGTTCACGAGCAGTACTTC. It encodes CASSVREDSSVHEQYF.

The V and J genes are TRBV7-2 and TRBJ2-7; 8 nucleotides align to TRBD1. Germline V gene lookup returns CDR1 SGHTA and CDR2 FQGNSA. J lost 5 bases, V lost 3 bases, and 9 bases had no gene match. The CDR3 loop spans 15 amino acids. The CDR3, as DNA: TGTGCCAGCAGCTTTGTGGGTTCAGGGGGCAACGAGCAGTACTTC. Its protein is CASSFVGSGGNEQYF. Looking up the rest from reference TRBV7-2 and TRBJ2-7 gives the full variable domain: GAGVSQSPSNKVTEKGKDVELRCDPISGHTALYWYRQSLGQGLEFLIYFQGNSAPDKSGLPSDRFSAERTGGSVSTLTIQRTQQEDSAVYLCASSFVGSGGNEQYFGPGTRLTVT.

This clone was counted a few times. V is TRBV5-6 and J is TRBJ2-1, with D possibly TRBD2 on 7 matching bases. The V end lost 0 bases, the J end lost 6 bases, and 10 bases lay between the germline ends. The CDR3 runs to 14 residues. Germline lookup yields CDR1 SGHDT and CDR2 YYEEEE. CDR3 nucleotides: TGTGCCAGCAGCTTGGTCGGGGGGCCCAATGAGCAGTTCTTC. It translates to CASSLVGGPNEQFF.

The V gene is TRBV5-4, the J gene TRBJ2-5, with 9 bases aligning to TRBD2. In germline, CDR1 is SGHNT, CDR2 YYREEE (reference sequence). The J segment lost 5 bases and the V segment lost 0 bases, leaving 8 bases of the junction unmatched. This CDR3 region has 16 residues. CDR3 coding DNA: TGTGCCAGCAGCTTGGAAGGCGGGAGGGCCTGGGAGACCCAGTACTTC. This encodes CASSLEGGRAWETQYF. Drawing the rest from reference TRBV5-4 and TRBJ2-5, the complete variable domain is ETGVTQSPTHLIKTRGQQVTLRCSSQSGHNTVSWYQQALGQGPQFIFQYYREEENGRGNFPPRFSGLQFPNYSSELNVNALELDDSALYLCASSLEGGRAWETQYFGPGTRLLVL.

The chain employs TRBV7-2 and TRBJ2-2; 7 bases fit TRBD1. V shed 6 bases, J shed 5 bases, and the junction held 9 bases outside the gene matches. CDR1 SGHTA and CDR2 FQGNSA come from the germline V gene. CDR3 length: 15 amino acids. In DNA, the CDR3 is TGTGCCAGCAGGACCCCGGGACAGCTTACCGGGGAGCTGTTTTTT. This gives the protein CASRTPGQLTGELFF.

The CDR3 loop reads CASSPSTGGGLYGYTF. CDR3 nucleotide sequence: TGTGCCAGCAGCCCCTCGACAGGGGGCGGACTCTATGGCTACACCTTC. V is TRBV28 and J is TRBJ1-2, with 10 nucleotides matching TRBD1. Losses at the gene ends were 6 bases for V and 4 bases for J; bases not matched to a gene: 11. Germline CDR1 reads MDHEN; CDR2 reads SYDVKM. This CDR3 is 16 amino acids long.

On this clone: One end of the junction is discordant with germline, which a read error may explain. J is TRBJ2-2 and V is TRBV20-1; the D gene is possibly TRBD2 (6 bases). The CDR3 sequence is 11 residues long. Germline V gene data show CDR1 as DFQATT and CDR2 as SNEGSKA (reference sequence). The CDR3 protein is CSGLEHRGAVF. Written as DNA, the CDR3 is TGCAGTGGACTAGAACACCGGGGAGCTGTTTTT.

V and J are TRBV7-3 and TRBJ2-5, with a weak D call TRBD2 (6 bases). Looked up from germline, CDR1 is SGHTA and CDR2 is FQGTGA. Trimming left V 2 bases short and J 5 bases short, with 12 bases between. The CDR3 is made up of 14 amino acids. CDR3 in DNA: TGTGCCAGCAGCTTAGCCCCCGGAGGGGAGACCCAGTACTTC. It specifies CASSLAPGGETQYF.

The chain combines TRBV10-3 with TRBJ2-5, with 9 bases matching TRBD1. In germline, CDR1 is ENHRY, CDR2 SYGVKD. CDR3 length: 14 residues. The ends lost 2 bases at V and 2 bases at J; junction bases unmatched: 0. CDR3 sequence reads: CAISEGQGQETQYF. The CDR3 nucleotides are TGTGCCATCAGTGAGGGACAGGGGCAAGAGACCCAGTACTTC.

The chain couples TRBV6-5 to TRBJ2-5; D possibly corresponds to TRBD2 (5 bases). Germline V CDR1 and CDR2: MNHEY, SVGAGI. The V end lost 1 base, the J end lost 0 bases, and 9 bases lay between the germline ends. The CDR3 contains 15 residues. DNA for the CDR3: TGTGCCAGCAGTTACTTGTCGGGATACCAAGAGACCCAGTACTTC. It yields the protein CASSYLSGYQETQYF.

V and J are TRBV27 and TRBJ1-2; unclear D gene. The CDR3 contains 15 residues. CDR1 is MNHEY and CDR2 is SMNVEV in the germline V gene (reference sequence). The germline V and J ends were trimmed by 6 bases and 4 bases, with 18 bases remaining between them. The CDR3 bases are TGTGCCAGCAGATCGCTGACGGGGAGTAGCTATGGCTACACCTTC. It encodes CASRSLTGSSYGYTF.

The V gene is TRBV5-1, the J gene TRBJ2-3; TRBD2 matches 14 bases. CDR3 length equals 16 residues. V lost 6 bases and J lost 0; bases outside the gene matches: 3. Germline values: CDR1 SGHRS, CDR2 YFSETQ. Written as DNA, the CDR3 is TGCGCCAGCACCGGGACTAGCGGGAGCAGCACAGATACGCAGTATTTT. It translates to CASTGTSGSSTDTQYF.

CDR3 coding DNA: TGTGCCAGCAGCGTAGGACAGGGAGGACAAGAGACCCAGTACTTC. Translation: CASSVGQGGQETQYF. The genes are TRBV9 and TRBJ2-5, with D possibly matching TRBD1 (7 bases). Between the trimmed V and J ends, which lost 0 bases and 2 bases, there was a span of 11 bases. The CDR3 is 15 amino acids. CDR1 and CDR2 (germline): SGDLS, YYNGEE.

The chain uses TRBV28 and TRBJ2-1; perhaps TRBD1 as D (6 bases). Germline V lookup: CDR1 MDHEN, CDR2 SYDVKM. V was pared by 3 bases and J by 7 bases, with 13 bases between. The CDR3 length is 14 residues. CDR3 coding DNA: TGTGCCAGCAGTTTTGTGGACAGACAAAATGAGCAGTTCTTC. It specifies CASSFVDRQNEQFF. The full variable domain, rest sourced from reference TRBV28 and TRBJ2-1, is DVKVTQSSRYLVKRTGEKVFLECVQDMDHENMFWYRQDPGLGLRLIYFSYDVKMKEKGDIPEGYSVSREKKERFSLILESASTNQTSMYLCASSFVDRQNEQFFGPGTRLTVL.

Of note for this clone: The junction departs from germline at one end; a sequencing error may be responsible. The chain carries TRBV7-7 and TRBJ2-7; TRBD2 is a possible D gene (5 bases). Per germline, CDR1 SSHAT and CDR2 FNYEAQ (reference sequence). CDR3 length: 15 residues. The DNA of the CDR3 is TGTGCTAGCAGCTTAGCCGGTGCGGGCCCCTACGAGCAGTACTTC. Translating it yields CASSLAGAGPYEQYF. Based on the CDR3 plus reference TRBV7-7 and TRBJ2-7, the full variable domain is GAGVSQSPRYKVTKRGQDVTLRCDPISSHATLYWYQQALGQGPEFLTYFNYEAQPDKSGLPSDRFSAERPEGSISTLTIQRTEQRDSAMYRCASSLAGAGPYEQYFGPGTRLTVT.

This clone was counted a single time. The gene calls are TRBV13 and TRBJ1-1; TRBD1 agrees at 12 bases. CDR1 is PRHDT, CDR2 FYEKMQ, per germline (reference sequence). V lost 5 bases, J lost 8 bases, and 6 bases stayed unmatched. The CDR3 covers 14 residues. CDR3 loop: CASSPGTGGQEAFF. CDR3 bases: TGTGCCAGCAGCCCCGGGACAGGGGGCCAGGAAGCTTTCTTT.